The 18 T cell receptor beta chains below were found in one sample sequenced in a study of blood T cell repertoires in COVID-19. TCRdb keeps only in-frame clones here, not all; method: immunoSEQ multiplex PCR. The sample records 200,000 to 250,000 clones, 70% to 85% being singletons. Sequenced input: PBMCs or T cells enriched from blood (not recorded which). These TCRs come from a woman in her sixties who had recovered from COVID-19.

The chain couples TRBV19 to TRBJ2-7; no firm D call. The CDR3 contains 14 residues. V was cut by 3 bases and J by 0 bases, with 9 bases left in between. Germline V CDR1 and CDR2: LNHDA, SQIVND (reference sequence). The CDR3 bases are TGTGCCAGTAGTATCTCAGTGAACTCCTACGAGCAGTACTTC. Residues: CASSISVNSYEQYF.

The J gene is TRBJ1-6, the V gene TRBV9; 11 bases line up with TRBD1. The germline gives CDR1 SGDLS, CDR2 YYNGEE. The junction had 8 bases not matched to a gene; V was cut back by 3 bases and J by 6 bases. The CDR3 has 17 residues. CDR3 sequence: CASSGTGQGDSNSPLHF. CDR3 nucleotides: TGTGCCAGCAGCGGGACGGGACAGGGGGATTCTAATTCACCCCTCCACTTT.

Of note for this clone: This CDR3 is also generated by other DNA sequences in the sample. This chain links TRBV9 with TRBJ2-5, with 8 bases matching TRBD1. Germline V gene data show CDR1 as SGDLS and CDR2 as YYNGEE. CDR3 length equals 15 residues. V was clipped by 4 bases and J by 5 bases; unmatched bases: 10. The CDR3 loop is CASSLTTGAKETQYF. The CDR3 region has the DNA TGTGCCAGCAGCCTAACGACAGGGGCCAAGGAGACCCAGTACTTC.

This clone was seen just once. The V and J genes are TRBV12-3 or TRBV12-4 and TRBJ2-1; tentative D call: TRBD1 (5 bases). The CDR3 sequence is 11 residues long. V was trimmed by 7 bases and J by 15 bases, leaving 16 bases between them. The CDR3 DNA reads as TGTGCCAGCATTCAGGGTGCGTCTACGTTCTTC. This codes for CASIQGASTFF.

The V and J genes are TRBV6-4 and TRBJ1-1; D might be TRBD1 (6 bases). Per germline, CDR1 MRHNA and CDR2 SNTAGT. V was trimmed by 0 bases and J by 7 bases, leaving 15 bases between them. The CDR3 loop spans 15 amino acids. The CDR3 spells CASSDSSAGVNEAFF. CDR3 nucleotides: TGTGCCAGCAGTGACTCGAGTGCAGGGGTCAATGAAGCTTTCTTT.

CDR3 loop: CASSEADRATYGYTF. The DNA of the CDR3 is TGTGCCAGCAGTGAAGCCGACAGGGCCACCTATGGCTACACCTTC. This sequence joins TRBV6-1 and TRBJ1-2, with 7 bases fitting TRBD1. V was pared by 0 bases and J by 4 bases, with 5 bases of the junction left unmatched. The length of the CDR3 is 15 residues. The germline gives CDR1 MNHNS, CDR2 SASEGT.

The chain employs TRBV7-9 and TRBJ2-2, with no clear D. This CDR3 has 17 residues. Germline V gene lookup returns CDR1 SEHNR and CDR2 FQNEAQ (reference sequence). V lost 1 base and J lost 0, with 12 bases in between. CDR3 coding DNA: TGTGCCAGCAGCTTAGAGCGAAGCCTCTCGAACACCGGGGAGCTGTTTTTT. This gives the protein CASSLERSLSNTGELFF.

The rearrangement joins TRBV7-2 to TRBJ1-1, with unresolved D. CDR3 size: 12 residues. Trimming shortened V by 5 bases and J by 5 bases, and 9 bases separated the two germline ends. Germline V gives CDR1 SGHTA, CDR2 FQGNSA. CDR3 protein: CASSPGRTEAFF. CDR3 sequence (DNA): TGTGCCAGCAGCCCCGGGAGGACTGAAGCTTTCTTT.

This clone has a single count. CDR3 coding DNA: TGTGCCAGCAGCTTAGTTGTCGACAGGGGCGGCTACACCTTC. It specifies CASSLVVDRGGYTF. The chain links TRBV7-9 to TRBJ1-2, with 8 nucleotides matching TRBD1. The CDR3 consists of 14 residues. The V gene's germline CDR1 is SEHNR and CDR2 FQNEAQ (reference sequence). V dropped 1 base and J dropped 8; count of bases not matched to a gene: 6.

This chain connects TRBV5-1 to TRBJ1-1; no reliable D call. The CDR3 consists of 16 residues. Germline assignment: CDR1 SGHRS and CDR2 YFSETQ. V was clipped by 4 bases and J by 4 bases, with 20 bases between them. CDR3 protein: CASSVAGLGAATEAFF. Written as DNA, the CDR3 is TGCGCCAGCAGCGTGGCGGGCCTTGGAGCGGCCACTGAAGCTTTCTTT. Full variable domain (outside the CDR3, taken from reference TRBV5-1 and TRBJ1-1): KAGVTQTPRYLIKTRGQQVTLSCSPISGHRSVSWYQQTPGQGLQFLFEYFSETQRNKGNFPGRFSGRQFSNSRSEMNVSTLELGDSALYLCASSVAGLGAATEAFFGQGTRLTVV.

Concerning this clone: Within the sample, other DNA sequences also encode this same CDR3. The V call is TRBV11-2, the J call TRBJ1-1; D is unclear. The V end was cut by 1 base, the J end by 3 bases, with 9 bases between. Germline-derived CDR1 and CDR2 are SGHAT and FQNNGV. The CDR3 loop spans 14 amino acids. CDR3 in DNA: TGTGCCAGCAGCTTAGGTGGCGGCTACACTGAAGCTTTCTTT. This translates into CASSLGGGYTEAFF.

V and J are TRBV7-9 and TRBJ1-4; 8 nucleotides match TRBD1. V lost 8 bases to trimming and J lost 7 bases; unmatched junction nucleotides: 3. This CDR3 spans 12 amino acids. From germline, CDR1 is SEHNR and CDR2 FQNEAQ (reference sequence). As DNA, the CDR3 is TGTGCCAGCGGACAGGGAAGTGAAAAACTGTTTTTT. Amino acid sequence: CASGQGSEKLFF.

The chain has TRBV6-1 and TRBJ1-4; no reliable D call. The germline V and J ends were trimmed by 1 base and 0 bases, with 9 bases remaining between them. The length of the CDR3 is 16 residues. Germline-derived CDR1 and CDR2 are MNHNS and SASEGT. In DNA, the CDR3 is TGTGCCAGCAGTGAAGTTCGGGTTGCAACTAATGAAAAACTGTTTTTT. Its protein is CASSEVRVATNEKLFF.

CDR3 region: CASSIGTSYQETQYF. The DNA of the CDR3 is TGTGCCAGTAGTATAGGGACATCGTACCAAGAGACCCAGTACTTC. The chain couples TRBV19 to TRBJ2-5; a possible D gene is TRBD1 (5 bases). In germline, CDR1 is LNHDA, CDR2 SQIVND (reference sequence). The CDR3 has 15 residues. V dropped 1 base and J dropped 0 bases, with 9 bases sitting between them.

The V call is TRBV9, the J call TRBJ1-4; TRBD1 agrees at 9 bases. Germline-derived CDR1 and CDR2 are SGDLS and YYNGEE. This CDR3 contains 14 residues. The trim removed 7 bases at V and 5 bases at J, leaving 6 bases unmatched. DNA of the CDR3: TGTGCCAGCGCCTTCGGGACAGGGAATGAAAAACTGTTTTTT. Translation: CASAFGTGNEKLFF.

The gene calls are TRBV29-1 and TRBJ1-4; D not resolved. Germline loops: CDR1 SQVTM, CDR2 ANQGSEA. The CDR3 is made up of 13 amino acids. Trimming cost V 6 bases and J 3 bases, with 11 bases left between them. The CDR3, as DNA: TGCAGCGTCCGGCCACAGTCTAATGAAAAACTGTTTTTT. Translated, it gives CSVRPQSNEKLFF.

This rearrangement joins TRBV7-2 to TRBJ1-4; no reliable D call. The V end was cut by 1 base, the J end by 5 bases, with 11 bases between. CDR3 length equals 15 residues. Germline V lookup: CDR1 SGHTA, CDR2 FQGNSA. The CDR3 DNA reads TGTGCCAGCAGCTTAGGCGGCCGAGGGAATGAAAAACTGTTTTTT. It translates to CASSLGGRGNEKLFF.

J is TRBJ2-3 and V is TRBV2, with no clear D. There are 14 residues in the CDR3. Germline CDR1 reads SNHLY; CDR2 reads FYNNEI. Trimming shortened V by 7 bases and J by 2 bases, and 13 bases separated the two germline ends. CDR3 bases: TGTGCCAGCACCAATCAGGTTTTCACAGATACGCAGTATTTT. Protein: CASTNQVFTDTQYF.